The T cell receptor (beta chain) described here comes from a study of T cells after yellow fever vaccination. Overall study findings and caveats: Secondary responses were weaker yet peaked faster, day 5 versus 15. Researchers noted that a small share of clonotypes showed up in both CD4 and CD8 compartments. Subsequent to the booster, the majority of primary-vaccination clones reappeared (96% CD4, more than 70% CD8).

This clonotype was seen a few times. What it binds is not known. Template switching with 5'RACE generated the TCR cDNA and added a universal primer site and UMIs. In TCRdb, the 5' RACE reads were re-called with MiXCR into one record per CDR3 protein. Altogether roughly 310,000 distinct CDR3 sequences are present, 8.5% to 10% being singletons, with the ten largest covering 18%. Source: PBMCs, taken on the day of the first yellow fever vaccination. The sequence derives from a man between 18 and 29 years old who received the YFV17D yellow fever vaccine.

This CDR3 is CASLRRVPVETQYF. DNA for the CDR3: TGTGCCAGTTTGAGGCGGGTTCCGGTAGAGACCCAGTACTTC. The gene calls are TRBV19 and TRBJ2-5; D possibly corresponds to TRBD2 (5 bases). Germline loops: CDR1 LNHDA, CDR2 SQIVND (reference sequence). Deletions cut 8 bases from V and 4 bases from J, with 17 bases between. This CDR3 region has 14 residues.